The clone carrying this TCR beta chain was seen more than once but under ten times. Its target is unknown. This entry belongs to a study of blood T cells in healthy people across ages. The study, taken as a whole, reports: Measured against age, TCR beta diversity per million T cells decreased in a roughly linear manner.

Isolated per sample were at least 6 million PBMCs. Using a J-beta primer mix together with a sample-barcoded 5' primer, a second PCR was run for roughly 6 to 11 cycles. Every cDNA molecule bore a tag from a template-switch adaptor containing 12 random nucleotides. TCRdb re-analysed the 5' RACE reads in MiXCR, keeping a single row per CDR3 protein. The table shows 800,000 to 950,000 distinct CDR3 sequences, with 25% to 30% occurring only once. Germline CDR1 reads SGHKS; CDR2 reads YYEKEE (reference sequence). Trimming removed 1 base from V and 6 bases from J, with 17 bases in between. The length of the CDR3 is 16 residues. These records were also assigned to another study, of T cells of mothers and their children. From that second work: From each mother came over 8 million TCR beta CDR3 reads, and from each child came a few million.

The chain has TRBV5-5 and TRBJ2-1; the D is unclear. Sequencing used blood. This receptor was identified in a woman aged 40-49 years in good health. This chain's CDR3 is CASSLLVPVKSNEQFF. CDR3 coding DNA: TGTGCCAGCAGCTTGCTGGTCCCAGTGAAGTCCAATGAGCAGTTCTTC.